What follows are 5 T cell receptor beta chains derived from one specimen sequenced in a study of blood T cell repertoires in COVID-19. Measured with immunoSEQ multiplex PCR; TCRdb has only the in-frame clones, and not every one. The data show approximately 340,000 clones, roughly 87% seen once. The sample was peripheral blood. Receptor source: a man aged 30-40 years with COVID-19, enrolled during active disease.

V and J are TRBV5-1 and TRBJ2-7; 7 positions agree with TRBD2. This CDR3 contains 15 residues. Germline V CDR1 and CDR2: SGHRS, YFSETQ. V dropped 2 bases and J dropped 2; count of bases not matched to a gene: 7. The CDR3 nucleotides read TGCGCCAGCAGCTTTGGAGCGGGGACCCCCTACGAGCAGTACTTC. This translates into CASSFGAGTPYEQYF.

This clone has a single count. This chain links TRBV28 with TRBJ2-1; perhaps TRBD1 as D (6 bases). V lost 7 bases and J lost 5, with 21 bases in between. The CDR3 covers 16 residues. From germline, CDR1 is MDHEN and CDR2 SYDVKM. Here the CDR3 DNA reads TGTGCCAGCACCTCCCCAGGTAGGACAGATAACAATGAGCAGTTCTTC. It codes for CASTSPGRTDNNEQFF.

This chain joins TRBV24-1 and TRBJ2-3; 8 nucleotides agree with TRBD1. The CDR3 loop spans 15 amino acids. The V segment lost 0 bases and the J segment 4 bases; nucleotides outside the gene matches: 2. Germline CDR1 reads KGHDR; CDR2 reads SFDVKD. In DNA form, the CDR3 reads TGTGCCACCAGTGATTTGCAGGGGGCTTCAGATACGCAGTATTTT. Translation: CATSDLQGASDTQYF.

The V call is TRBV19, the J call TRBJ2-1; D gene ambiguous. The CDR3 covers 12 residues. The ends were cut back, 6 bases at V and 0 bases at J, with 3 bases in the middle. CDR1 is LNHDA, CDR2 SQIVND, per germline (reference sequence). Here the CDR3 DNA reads TGTGCCAGTAGGAGCTCCTACAATGAGCAGTTCTTC. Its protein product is CASRSSYNEQFF.

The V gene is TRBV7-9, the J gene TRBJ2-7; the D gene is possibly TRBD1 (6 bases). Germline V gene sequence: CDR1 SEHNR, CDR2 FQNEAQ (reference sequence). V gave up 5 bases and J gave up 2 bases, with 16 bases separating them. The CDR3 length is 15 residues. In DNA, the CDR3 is TGTGCCAGCAGCCGATCCGCCGGGACACCCTACGAGCAGTACTTC. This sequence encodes CASSRSAGTPYEQYF.